This passage covers 17 T cell receptor beta chains from one sample sequenced in a study of blood T cell repertoires in COVID-19. Libraries were prepared by immunoSEQ multiplex PCR; TCRdb keeps only in-frame clonotypes and omits some of them. There are fewer than 70,000 clones in the sample; around 80% occur only once, and 9% to 15% lies in the top ten. Sequencing was performed on peripheral blood. Source of these receptors: a human donor in a cohort sampled during active COVID-19.

The chain carries TRBV30 and TRBJ1-6; D unresolved. The CDR3 extends over 14 amino acids. Germline lookup yields CDR1 GTSNPN and CDR2 SVGIG (reference sequence). The V end lost 3 bases, the J end lost 0 bases, and 6 bases lay between the germline ends. CDR3 coding DNA: TGTGCCTGGAGACTGAGCTCCTATAATTCACCCCTCCACTTT. Protein product: CAWRLSSYNSPLHF.

This clone has just a few counts. V gene TRBV9 combines with J gene TRBJ1-4; D is unclear. The ends were cut back, 0 bases at V and 11 bases at J, with 11 bases in the middle. The CDR3 covers 13 residues. Germline values: CDR1 SGDLS, CDR2 YYNGEE. The CDR3 DNA reads TGTGCCAGCAGCGTAGGGCCTCCGGGGAAACTGTTTTTT. It encodes CASSVGPPGKLFF.

The V call is TRBV18, the J call TRBJ2-1; 12 positions agree with TRBD2. The germline gives CDR1 KGHSH, CDR2 LQKENI. The CDR3 sequence is 17 residues long. V lost 6 bases, J lost 2 bases, and 8 bases stayed unmatched. The CDR3: CASSSTLAGGPYNEQFF. The CDR3, as DNA: TGTGCCAGCTCTTCGACCCTAGCGGGAGGGCCCTACAATGAGCAGTTCTTC.

V is TRBV9 and J is TRBJ2-1, with 7 positions matching TRBD2. Germline trimming cut 0 bases from V and 10 bases from J; bases unmatched to any gene: 13. The CDR3 is made up of 16 amino acids. CDR1 and CDR2 (germline): SGDLS, YYNGEE. DNA for the CDR3: TGTGCCAGCAGCGTAGGGGGCGGGGGACCCTACGTGGAGCAGTTCTTC. Translation: CASSVGGGGPYVEQFF.

This clone has a single count. J is TRBJ2-7 and V is TRBV28, with 10 bases that match TRBD1. The CDR3 totals 15 residues. Trimming cost V 6 bases and J 5 bases; bases outside gene matches: 10. Per germline, CDR1 MDHEN and CDR2 SYDVKM. In DNA form, the CDR3 reads TGTGCCAGCAGCCTTCCGAAGACAGGGGGCCACGAGCAGTACTTC. Amino acids: CASSLPKTGGHEQYF. The whole variable domain, filled in from reference TRBV28 and TRBJ2-7, reads DVKVTQSSRYLVKRTGEKVFLECVQDMDHENMFWYRQDPGLGLRLIYFSYDVKMKEKGDIPEGYSVSREKKERFSLILESASTNQTSMYLCASSLPKTGGHEQYFGPGTRLTVT.

The CDR3 sequence: CASSEAAGQGSNYGYTF. The CDR3 DNA reads TGTGCCAGCAGTGAAGCTGCCGGACAGGGCTCAAACTATGGCTACACCTTC. The chain uses TRBV2 and TRBJ1-2; 8 bases are a match to TRBD1. This CDR3 is built from 17 residues. J lost 2 bases, V lost 0 bases, and 8 bases had no gene match. The germline gives CDR1 SNHLY, CDR2 FYNNEI.

V is TRBV5-8 and J is TRBJ2-2; D call uncertain. CDR1 and CDR2 (germline): SGHTS, YDEGEE. This CDR3 region has 17 residues. With 5 bases removed from V and 4 bases from J, the gap between germline ends came to 21 bases. The CDR3 region is CASRHRPNEDLTGELFF. Here the CDR3 DNA reads TGTGCCAGCAGGCATAGGCCAAATGAGGATCTCACCGGGGAGCTGTTTTTT.

This clone was detected once. The chain joins TRBV20-1 to TRBJ2-1; 10 bases map to TRBD2. CDR3 length: 15 amino acids. CDR1 and CDR2 (germline): DFQATT, SNEGSKA (reference sequence). V shed 3 bases, J shed 8 bases, and the junction held 10 bases outside the gene matches. CDR3 sequence (DNA): TGCAGTGCTAGTCAGAGCGGGAGGGGAGTCGATGAGCAGTTCTTC. This encodes CSASQSGRGVDEQFF.

J is TRBJ2-1 and V is TRBV7-2, with TRBD2 identical over 13 bases. The CDR3 length is 17 residues. Germline CDR1 SGHTA, CDR2 FQGNSA. Trimming took 5 bases from V and 4 from J; bases not matched to a gene: 8. The CDR3 coding sequence is TGTGCCAGCAGCCCAACACTAGCGGGGGGGCGGTACAATGAGCAGTTCTTC. Residues: CASSPTLAGGRYNEQFF.

The chain carries TRBV7-9 and TRBJ2-5, with D unclear. Germline values: CDR1 SEHNR, CDR2 FQNEAQ (reference sequence). This CDR3 is 13 amino acids long. Trimming took off 7 bases at V and 5 bases at J, with 14 bases between the two ends. The CDR3 DNA reads as TGTGCCAGCAACAGTCAACAGCCGGAGACCCAGTACTTC. Amino acid sequence: CASNSQQPETQYF. Full variable domain (remainder filled in from reference TRBV7-9 and TRBJ2-5): DTGVSQNPRHKITKRGQNVTFRCDPISEHNRLYWYRQTLGQGPEFLTYFQNEAQLEKSRLLSDRFSAERPKGSFSTLEIQRTEQGDSAMYLCASNSQQPETQYFGPGTRLLVL.

J is TRBJ2-3 and V is TRBV5-5; 10 bases map to TRBD2. Per germline, CDR1 SGHKS and CDR2 YYEKEE (reference sequence). The CDR3 has 19 amino acids. Trimming removed 1 base from V and 2 bases from J; junction bases left unmatched: 13. The CDR3 DNA reads as TGTGCCAGCAGCTTGCTAGCGGGAGAAGGAGGTAGGAACACAGATACGCAGTATTTT. This sequence encodes CASSLLAGEGGRNTDTQYF.

This clone has only one observation. This sequence joins TRBV13 and TRBJ2-7, with a tentative D call TRBD2 (6 bases). Germline V gene sequence: CDR1 PRHDT, CDR2 FYEKMQ (reference sequence). With 5 bases removed from V and 3 bases from J, the gap between germline ends came to 11 bases. The CDR3 extends over 13 amino acids. This CDR3 reads CASSPPGDYEQYF. The CDR3 bases are TGTGCCAGCAGCCCCCCGGGGGACTACGAGCAGTACTTC. The complete variable domain, with remaining parts taken from reference TRBV13 and TRBJ2-7, reads AAGVIQSPRHLIKEKRETATLKCYPIPRHDTVYWYQQGPGQDPQFLISFYEKMQSDKGSIPDRFSAQQFSDYHSELNMSSLELGDSALYFCASSPPGDYEQYFGPGTRLTVT.

The V and J genes are TRBV4-3 and TRBJ1-6; unclear D gene. Germline CDR1 is LGHNA and CDR2 is YSLEER. The CDR3 runs 17 residues. The V end lost 0 bases, the J end lost 4 bases, and 13 bases lay between the germline ends. The chain's CDR3 is CASSQDGASLYNSPLHF. In DNA, the CDR3 is TGCGCCAGCAGCCAAGATGGAGCGAGCCTATATAATTCACCCCTCCACTTT.

This clone has only one observation. The J gene is TRBJ2-3, the V gene TRBV19, with 7 bases aligning to TRBD1. CDR3 length: 16 residues. Losses at the gene ends were 5 bases for V and 2 bases for J; bases not matched to a gene: 10. Germline-derived CDR1 and CDR2 are LNHDA and SQIVND (reference sequence). CDR3 loop: CASSPLRQGATDTQYF. The CDR3 DNA reads TGTGCCAGTAGTCCCCTTCGACAGGGAGCCACAGATACGCAGTATTTT.

The chain combines TRBV11-3 with TRBJ2-5; 8 nucleotides agree with TRBD1. The CDR3 contains 13 residues. J lost 3 bases, V lost 4 bases, and 1 base had no gene match. CDR1 and CDR2 from the germline V gene are SGHNT and YENEEA. CDR3 coding DNA: TGTGCCAGCAGCTCGGGACAGGAAGAGACCCAGTACTTC. The encoded protein is CASSSGQEETQYF.

V and J are TRBV27 and TRBJ2-3; 11 nucleotides match TRBD1. The J segment lost 2 bases and the V segment lost 5 bases, leaving 6 bases of the junction unmatched. Germline assignment: CDR1 MNHEY and CDR2 SMNVEV (reference sequence). The CDR3 is made up of 16 amino acids. The CDR3 sequence is CASSPDRGRLTDTQYF. Here the CDR3 DNA reads TGTGCCAGCAGTCCGGACAGGGGGCGCCTCACAGATACGCAGTATTTT.

V usage is TRBV19 and J usage is TRBJ2-1; TRBD2 agrees at 9 bases. The J segment lost 2 bases and the V segment lost 5 bases, leaving 4 bases of the junction unmatched. The CDR3 is 15 residues long. Germline values: CDR1 LNHDA, CDR2 SQIVND (reference sequence). The CDR3 nucleotides read TGTGCCAGTAGTCCTCGACTAGCGGCCTACAATGAGCAGTTCTTC. Translating it yields CASSPRLAAYNEQFF.